The clone carrying this T cell receptor (beta chain) was picked up a small number of times. This sample stems from a study of T-cell reconstitution after alpha-beta-depleted transplantation in children. Trimming took 5 bases from V and 1 from J; bases not matched to a gene: 2. The germline CDR1 and CDR2 sequences are SGHDT and YYEEEE. The CDR3 has 14 amino acids. Molecular barcoding with unique molecular identifiers was used for the TCRbeta library. A single record per CDR3 protein comes from TCRdb applying MiXCR to the PCR reads. The repertoire has approximately 390,000 distinct CDR3 sequences, roughly a tenth of them found once; the top ten carry roughly 5%.

This material consisted of PBMCs from the stem cell graft donor, taken from the stem cell graft. The receptor comes from a human donor who donated a stem cell graft to a child with acute myeloid leukemia. The chain employs TRBV5-6 and TRBJ2-2; 7 nucleotides align to TRBD2. CDR3: CASSASGNTGELFF. The CDR3 region has the DNA TGTGCCAGCAGTGCTAGCGGGAACACCGGGGAGCTGTTTTTT.